The clone carrying this T cell receptor (beta chain) was found a few times. Its antigen is not identified. The sample originates from a study of T-cell memory formation after mild COVID-19. Study-wide background: TCR clusters were mostly confined to one donor each.

The study's findings and limits: For contracting clones, CD4+ ones sat mainly in CM and EM, CD8+ in EMRA. Pre-infection memory contained some responding clones, which suggested that cross-reactive memory had joined.

With constant-segment primers, 5'RACE yielded cDNA libraries of TCR alpha and TCR beta that carried sample barcodes and UMIs. TCRdb re-called the 5' RACE reads with MiXCR, one entry per CDR3 protein. The sample yields 360,000 or so distinct CDR3 sequences, 25% to 30% seen once. The CDR3 is made up of 17 amino acids. CDR1 is SGHRS, CDR2 YFSETQ, per germline. Losses at the gene ends were 0 bases for V and 7 bases for J; bases not matched to a gene: 4. Material for sequencing was PBMCs or a T cell subset sorted from them (not recorded which). The clonotype was recovered from an adult woman who had mild COVID-19 (a few samples of this study predate the infection). Cell type and time point are not known. The V call is TRBV5-1, the J call TRBJ2-1; 16 bases fit TRBD2. Here the CDR3 reads CASSLDGTSGRVNEQFF. The CDR3 nucleotides read TGCGCCAGCAGCTTGGATGGGACTAGCGGGAGGGTAAATGAGCAGTTCTTC.